This TCR beta chain originates from a study of T-cell memory formation after mild COVID-19. Background on the study: Among the donors, TCR clusters were largely specific to each donor. Study-wide results and caveats: The second-wave clones peaking on day 37 were not confirmed as SARS-CoV-2-specific. Contracting CD4+ clones were located mainly in CM and EM, and CD8+ clones in EMRA.

MiXCR was run by TCRdb on the 5' RACE reads, yielding one entry per CDR3 protein. Found here are a few hundred thousand distinct CDR3 sequences, about 17% of them singletons; the top ten hold 20% to 25%. This clonotype was found a few times. The antigen remains undetermined. Trimming took 2 bases from V and 10 from J, leaving 15 bases between them. Germline V gives CDR1 KGHSH, CDR2 LQKENI. The CDR3 sequence is 14 residues long. The rearrangement links TRBV18 to TRBJ1-5; tentatively, D is TRBD1 (5 bases). The source of this sequence is a young man who had mild COVID-19 (a few samples of this study predate the infection). Cell type and time point are not known. Sequenced input: PBMCs or a T cell subset sorted from them (not recorded which). The CDR3 loop is CASSPGAPSYPQHF. In DNA form, the CDR3 reads TGTGCCAGCTCACCAGGGGCCCCTTCTTATCCCCAGCATTTT.